This paragraph covers one T cell receptor beta chain sequence. Its target is not known. The CDR3 covers 16 residues. The V end was cut by 6 bases, the J end by 0 bases, with 15 bases between. These data originate in a study of T-cell memory formation after mild COVID-19. About the study: Largely donor-specific sequence clusters came from two donors. Overall study results and limits: Shrinking CD4+ clones were chiefly CM and EM; CD8+ ones were chiefly EMRA.

5'RACE, which relied on constant-segment primers, yielded TCR alpha and TCR beta cDNA libraries carrying sample barcodes and UMIs. TCRdb reanalysed the 5' RACE reads using MiXCR and keeps one entry per CDR3 protein. The table has hundreds of thousands of distinct CDR3 sequences, roughly 25% seen once. The TCR sequence derives from an adult woman who had mild COVID-19 (a few samples of this study predate the infection). Cell type and time point are not known. Sequenced sample: PBMCs or a T cell subset sorted from them (not recorded which). The V call is TRBV12-3 or TRBV12-4, the J call TRBJ1-5, with D maybe TRBD1 (6 bases). Here the CDR3 reads CASSRRQDYSNQPQHF. CDR3 bases: TGTGCCAGCAGCCGACGACAGGACTATAGCAATCAGCCCCAGCATTTT.